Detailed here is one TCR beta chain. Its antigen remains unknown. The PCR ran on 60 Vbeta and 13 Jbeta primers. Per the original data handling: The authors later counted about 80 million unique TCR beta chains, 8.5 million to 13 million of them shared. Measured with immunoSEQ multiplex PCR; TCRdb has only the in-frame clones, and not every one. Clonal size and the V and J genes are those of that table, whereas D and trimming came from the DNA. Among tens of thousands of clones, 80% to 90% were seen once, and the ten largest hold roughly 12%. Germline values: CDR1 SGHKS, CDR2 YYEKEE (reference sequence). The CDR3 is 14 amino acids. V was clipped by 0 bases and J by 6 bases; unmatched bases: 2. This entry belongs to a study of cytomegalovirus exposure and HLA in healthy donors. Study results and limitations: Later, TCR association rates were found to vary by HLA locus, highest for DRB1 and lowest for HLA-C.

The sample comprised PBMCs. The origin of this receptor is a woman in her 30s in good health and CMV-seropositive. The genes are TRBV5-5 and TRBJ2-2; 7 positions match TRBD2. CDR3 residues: CASSLDAGAGELFF. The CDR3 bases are TGTGCCAGCAGCTTGGATGCGGGGGCCGGGGAGCTGTTTTTT.